The 11 T cell receptor beta chains presented below share a single source sample, sequenced in a study of control samples from healthy donors and cancer patients. The data were produced by immunoSEQ multiplex PCR, yet TCRdb's version contains in-frame clones alone and is incomplete. In the table there are 130,000 or so clones, roughly 94% of which are singletons. Sequenced: blood. The source is a middle-aged man in good health.

V is TRBV2 and J is TRBJ2-2; the D gene is possibly TRBD2 (5 bases). CDR1 is SNHLY and CDR2 is FYNNEI in the germline V gene. Trimming cost V 5 bases and J 3 bases, with 7 bases left between them. The CDR3 runs to 13 residues. The CDR3 reads CASSKLDTGELFF. CDR3 DNA: TGTGCCAGCAGTAAACTAGACACCGGGGAGCTGTTTTTT.

The rearrangement joins TRBV6-6 to TRBJ2-7; D remains unclear. Germline CDR1 and CDR2: MNHNY and SVGAGI (reference sequence). The length of the CDR3 is 15 residues. V lost 2 bases to trimming and J lost 2 bases, with 13 bases between them. The CDR3 sequence is CASSYPWSNAYEQYF. As DNA, the CDR3 is TGTGCCAGCAGTTACCCGTGGTCAAATGCCTACGAGCAGTACTTC.

This chain uses TRBV3-1 (or the pseudogene TRBV3-2) with TRBJ2-5; D uncertain. CDR1 and CDR2 from the germline V gene are LGHDT and YNNKEL (reference sequence). The V end lost 0 bases, the J end lost 1 base, and 6 bases lay between the germline ends. The CDR3 is 14 residues long. CDR3 protein: CASSQEAFQETQYF. As DNA, the CDR3 is TGTGCCAGCAGCCAAGAAGCTTTCCAAGAGACCCAGTACTTC.

The genes are TRBV16 and TRBJ2-3; D is unresolved. V was trimmed by 0 bases and J by 4 bases, leaving 14 bases between them. Germline V gives CDR1 KGHSY, CDR2 FQNENV. This CDR3 spans 16 amino acids. DNA of the CDR3: TGTGCCAGCAGCCAATCACGGGCAGTGGTTGCAGATACGCAGTATTTT. Translation gives CASSQSRAVVADTQYF.

The chain is built from TRBV28 and TRBJ2-6, with D unresolved. Trimming took off 4 bases at V and 4 bases at J, with 14 bases between the two ends. CDR1 MDHEN and CDR2 SYDVKM come from the germline V gene. The CDR3 totals 16 residues. The CDR3 reads CASSYPLGSGANVLTF. The CDR3 region has the DNA TGTGCCAGCAGTTACCCGCTGGGGTCCGGGGCCAACGTCCTGACTTTC. The full variable domain, rest sourced from reference TRBV28 and TRBJ2-6, is DVKVTQSSRYLVKRTGEKVFLECVQDMDHENMFWYRQDPGLGLRLIYFSYDVKMKEKGDIPEGYSVSREKKERFSLILESASTNQTSMYLCASSYPLGSGANVLTFGAGSRLTVL.

The CDR3 nucleotides read TGTGCCAGCAGCGTAGTCTGTCAGCCCCAGCATTTT. The encoded protein is CASSVVCQPQHF. The V call is TRBV9, the J call TRBJ1-5, with D uncertain. The V end lost 0 bases, the J end lost 6 bases, and 4 bases lay between the germline ends. The germline CDR1 and CDR2 sequences are SGDLS and YYNGEE. There are 12 residues in the CDR3. Full variable domain (rest looked up from reference TRBV9 and TRBJ1-5): DSGVTQTPKHLITATGQRVTLRCSPRSGDLSVYWYQQSLDQGLQFLIQYYNGEERAKGNILERFSAQQFPDLHSELNLSSLELGDSALYFCASSVVCQPQHFGDGTRLSIL.

The chain is built from TRBV19 and TRBJ2-6; the match to TRBD1 covers 8 bases. The CDR3 is 15 amino acids. Germline V gene lookup returns CDR1 LNHDA and CDR2 SQIVND (reference sequence). With V trimmed by 5 bases and J by 0 bases, 0 bases remained unmatched. CDR3 DNA: TGTGCCAGTAGTGGACAGGGCTCTGGGGCCAACGTCCTGACTTTC. Amino acids: CASSGQGSGANVLTF. The entire variable domain, with the rest obtained from reference TRBV19 and TRBJ2-6, is as follows: DGGITQSPKYLFRKEGQNVTLSCEQNLNHDAMYWYRQDPGQGLRLIYYSQIVNDFQKGDIAEGYSVSREKKESFPLTVTSAQKNPTAFYLCASSGQGSGANVLTFGAGSRLTVL.

This chain uses TRBV5-1 with TRBJ2-7; TRBD1 matches 7 bases. V shed 0 bases and J 2 bases; nucleotides not matched to a gene: 2. The germline CDR1 and CDR2 sequences are SGHRS and YFSETQ. The CDR3 sequence is 14 residues long. The CDR3 nucleotides read TGCGCCAGCAGCTTGGCGGGGACAGCCTACGAGCAGTACTTC. Protein product: CASSLAGTAYEQYF.

The chain couples TRBV4-1 to TRBJ1-1; 9 bases map to TRBD1. Germline V gene lookup returns CDR1 MGHRA and CDR2 YSYEKL. The CDR3 covers 17 residues. V lost 2 bases, J lost 0 bases, and 7 bases stayed unmatched. CDR3 nucleotides: TGCGCCAGCAGCCAACCCGGGACAGGGCGTTTGAACACTGAAGCTTTCTTT. Its protein product is CASSQPGTGRLNTEAFF.

The chain is built from TRBV24-1 and TRBJ1-1, with D unresolved. The CDR3 sequence is 13 residues long. The germline gives CDR1 KGHDR, CDR2 SFDVKD. V lost 7 bases and J lost 4, with 12 bases in between. The CDR3 sequence is CATSKAGGTEAFF. In DNA form, the CDR3 reads TGTGCCACCAGCAAGGCTGGCGGCACTGAAGCTTTCTTT.

The rearrangement uses TRBV15 and TRBJ1-6; D is unresolved. The V end lost 0 bases, the J end lost 14 bases, and 17 bases lay between the germline ends. The CDR3 totals 15 residues. Per germline, CDR1 LNHNV and CDR2 YYDKDF (reference sequence). CDR3 sequence (DNA): TGTGCCACCAGCAGAGAAGTCGCCCAAAGCGACTCCCTCCACTTT. The encoded protein is CATSREVAQSDSLHF.